Below are 17 T cell receptor beta chains sequenced from a single sample in a study of T cell responses to AZD1222 COVID-19 vaccine. Method: immunoSEQ multiplex PCR; TCRdb's copy keeps in-frame clones and lacks some. The top ten clones hold around 1.5% of a sample with approximately 150,000 clones, approximately 90% of them seen once. Sequenced material: peripheral blood, taken on day 0 of AZD1222 vaccination. Receptors originate from an adult in good health.

The genes are TRBV30 and TRBJ2-6; the D is unclear. Germline-derived CDR1 and CDR2 are GTSNPN and SVGIG (reference sequence). This CDR3 contains 15 residues. V dropped 2 bases and J dropped 3 bases, with 11 bases sitting between them. DNA for the CDR3: TGTGCCTGGAGTCCGACCGCGTATGGGGCCAACGTCCTGACTTTC. This sequence encodes CAWSPTAYGANVLTF. The complete variable domain, with remaining parts taken from reference TRBV30 and TRBJ2-6, reads SQTIHQWPATLVQPVGSPLSLECTVEGTSNPNLYWYRQAAGRGLQLLFYSVGIGQISSEVPQNLSASRPQDRQFILSSKKLLLSDSGFYLCAWSPTAYGANVLTFGAGSRLTVL.

The chain combines TRBV5-5 with TRBJ2-1; 12 bases match TRBD2. Germline V gene sequence: CDR1 SGHKS, CDR2 YYEKEE (reference sequence). V lost 2 bases, J lost 7 bases, and 7 bases stayed unmatched. This CDR3 has 16 amino acids. CDR3 in DNA: TGTGCCAGCAGCTTCTCCGGGACTAGCGGGCGGAATGAGCAGTTCTTC. Its translation: CASSFSGTSGRNEQFF.

The chain recombines TRBV2 with TRBJ2-7, with D possibly TRBD2 on 5 matching bases. The ends were cut back, 3 bases at V and 3 bases at J, with 6 bases in the middle. The length of the CDR3 is 12 residues. Germline V gene lookup returns CDR1 SNHLY and CDR2 FYNNEI. CDR3 nucleotides: TGTGCCAGCAGTGACGAGGGCTACGAGCAGTACTTC. Protein product: CASSDEGYEQYF.

This clone showed up just once. V is TRBV19 and J is TRBJ2-5; D not resolved. Germline V CDR1 and CDR2: LNHDA, SQIVND (reference sequence). The V end lost 8 bases, the J end lost 5 bases, and 6 bases lay between the germline ends. This CDR3 has 10 amino acids. CDR3 nucleotide sequence: TGTGCCAGTCTAGGGGAGACCCAGTACTTC. Amino acid sequence: CASLGETQYF.

V is TRBV2 and J is TRBJ1-2, with TRBD1 identical over 8 bases. This CDR3 spans 13 amino acids. The germline V gene has CDR1 SNHLY and CDR2 FYNNEI. The V segment lost 5 bases and the J segment 4 bases; nucleotides outside the gene matches: 3. CDR3 loop: CASSPDRGYGYTF. The CDR3 DNA sequence: TGTGCCAGCAGTCCAGACAGGGGCTATGGCTACACCTTC.

The table lists this clone with a few counts. This chain uses TRBV18 with TRBJ1-1; D is undetermined. The CDR3 has 13 residues. V was shortened by 3 bases and J by 0 bases, with 5 bases between the two germline ends. From germline, CDR1 is KGHSH and CDR2 LQKENI. The CDR3 protein is CASSPTMNTEAFF. CDR3 DNA: TGTGCCAGCTCACCCACGATGAACACTGAAGCTTTCTTT.

This chain connects TRBV10-3 to TRBJ2-7; 10 nucleotides line up with TRBD1. Germline V CDR1 and CDR2: ENHRY, SYGVKD. With V trimmed by 6 bases and J by 1 base, 12 bases remained unmatched. The CDR3 totals 17 residues. CDR3 in DNA: TGTGCCATCAGGCGGACAGGGGGTGTCCTTGGGTCCTACGAGCAGTACTTC. It specifies CAIRRTGGVLGSYEQYF.

The rearrangement links TRBV7-3 to TRBJ2-1; TRBD2 agrees at 13 bases. The J segment lost 1 base and the V segment lost 5 bases, leaving 11 bases of the junction unmatched. This CDR3 contains 19 residues. Germline CDR1 reads SGHTA; CDR2 reads FQGTGA. The CDR3 coding sequence is TGTGCCAGCAGCCCCTTGGTCACTAGCGGGAGGGATTCCTACAATGAGCAGTTCTTC. Its translation is CASSPLVTSGRDSYNEQFF.

The chain is built from TRBV6-5 and TRBJ1-2, with D possibly TRBD1 on 6 matching bases. Trimming took 6 bases from V and 2 from J, leaving 10 bases between them. The CDR3 length is 13 residues. Germline V gene sequence: CDR1 MNHEY, CDR2 SVGAGI. CDR3 loop: CASSSTGNYGYTF. CDR3 bases: TGTGCCAGCAGCTCGACAGGCAACTATGGCTACACCTTC.

The chain couples TRBV6-4 to TRBJ2-1; 9 nucleotides match TRBD2. With 3 bases clipped from V and 5 bases from J, the junction kept 8 bases outside the gene matches. Germline CDR1 is MRHNA and CDR2 is SNTAGT. CDR3 size: 16 residues. The CDR3 nucleotides are TGTGCCAGCAGTGAGGGGGAACTAGCGGGCAACAATGAGCAGTTCTTC. Residues: CASSEGELAGNNEQFF.

V is TRBV12-3 or TRBV12-4 and J is TRBJ1-6; D call uncertain. V was pared by 3 bases and J by 8 bases, with 8 bases between. CDR3 length equals 13 residues. The CDR3 DNA reads as TGTGCCAGCAGTTTGATTAAGGATTCACCCCTCCACTTT. Residues: CASSLIKDSPLHF.

The V call is TRBV10-3, the J call TRBJ2-5; 8 positions match TRBD2. This CDR3 comprises 17 residues. J lost 2 bases, V lost 0 bases, and 8 bases had no gene match. Per the germline V gene, CDR1 is ENHRY and CDR2 is SYGVKD. The CDR3 reads CAISESPGGPRQETQYF. As DNA, the CDR3 is TGTGCCATCAGTGAGTCGCCGGGGGGGCCCCGGCAAGAGACCCAGTACTTC.

The chain is built from TRBV5-5 and TRBJ1-6, with D possibly matching TRBD1 (6 bases). V shed 0 bases and J shed 10 bases, with 11 bases lying between them. Per the germline V gene, CDR1 is SGHKS and CDR2 is YYEKEE (reference sequence). The CDR3 consists of 14 residues. The CDR3 sequence is CASSLEGDKSPLHF. In nucleotides, the CDR3 is TGTGCCAGCAGCTTGGAGGGGGACAAGTCACCCCTCCACTTT.

The V and J genes are TRBV19 and TRBJ2-6; 7 bases map to TRBD2. CDR1 and CDR2 (germline): LNHDA, SQIVND (reference sequence). V shed 9 bases, J shed 5 bases, and the junction held 7 bases outside the gene matches. The CDR3 contains 14 residues. The CDR3: CASSGRARANVLTF. The CDR3 DNA is TGTGCCAGCTCAGGGAGGGCTCGGGCCAACGTCCTGACTTTC.

This rearrangement joins TRBV5-1 to TRBJ1-1, with 7 positions matching TRBD1. CDR3 length equals 15 residues. V dropped 3 bases and J dropped 1; count of bases not matched to a gene: 6. In germline, CDR1 is SGHRS, CDR2 YFSETQ. CDR3 in DNA: TGCGCCAGCAGCTCGACAGGGTTTGGGAACACTGAAGCTTTCTTT. This translates into CASSSTGFGNTEAFF.

The CDR3 DNA reads as TGTGCCAGTAGAGACTCTGGGGCCAACGTCCTGACTTTC. Translation gives CASRDSGANVLTF. This chain uses TRBV19 with TRBJ2-6; the D is unclear. Germline V CDR1 and CDR2: LNHDA, SQIVND (reference sequence). CDR3 size: 13 residues. Between the trimmed V and J ends, which lost 6 bases and 0 bases, there was a span of 3 bases. The entire variable domain, with the rest obtained from reference TRBV19 and TRBJ2-6, is as follows: DGGITQSPKYLFRKEGQNVTLSCEQNLNHDAMYWYRQDPGQGLRLIYYSQIVNDFQKGDIAEGYSVSREKKESFPLTVTSAQKNPTAFYLCASRDSGANVLTFGAGSRLTVL.

This chain uses TRBV2 with TRBJ1-3; D is possibly TRBD1 (6 bases). Germline V gene lookup returns CDR1 SNHLY and CDR2 FYNNEI. Trimming took 8 bases from V and 1 from J, leaving 21 bases between them. The CDR3 consists of 17 residues. CDR3 residues: CASRKRGGLVSGNTIYF. The DNA for the CDR3 is TGTGCCAGCCGCAAAAGAGGGGGACTGGTATCTGGAAACACCATATATTTT.